The clone carrying this T cell receptor beta chain was counted a single time. The sample is drawn from a study of blood T cell repertoires in COVID-19. In the study overall: PBMCs, B-cell-depleted T cells, or T cells provided the cDNA or gDNA that made up the material.

Germline V gene sequence: CDR1 SEHNR, CDR2 FQNEAQ (reference sequence). The V segment lost 0 bases and the J segment 4 bases; nucleotides outside the gene matches: 5. The CDR3 loop spans 15 amino acids. The table came from immunoSEQ multiplex PCR; TCRdb's copy has only in-frame clones and leaves some out. Of 150,000 to 200,000 clones listed, approximately 78% were seen once; the top ten hold approximately 12%. This TCR derives from a woman older than 75 with COVID-19, enrolled during active disease. Sequencing was done on a sample of peripheral blood. The V and J genes are TRBV7-9 and TRBJ1-1; 7 bases map to TRBD1. CDR3 in DNA: TGTGCCAGCAGCTTAGCCGATTACAGGGGCACTGAAGCTTTCTTT. As protein: CASSLADYRGTEAFF. Based on the CDR3 plus reference TRBV7-9 and TRBJ1-1, the full variable domain is DTGVSQNPRHKITKRGQNVTFRCDPISEHNRLYWYRQTLGQGPEFLTYFQNEAQLEKSRLLSDRFSAERPKGSFSTLEIQRTEQGDSAMYLCASSLADYRGTEAFFGQGTRLTVV.